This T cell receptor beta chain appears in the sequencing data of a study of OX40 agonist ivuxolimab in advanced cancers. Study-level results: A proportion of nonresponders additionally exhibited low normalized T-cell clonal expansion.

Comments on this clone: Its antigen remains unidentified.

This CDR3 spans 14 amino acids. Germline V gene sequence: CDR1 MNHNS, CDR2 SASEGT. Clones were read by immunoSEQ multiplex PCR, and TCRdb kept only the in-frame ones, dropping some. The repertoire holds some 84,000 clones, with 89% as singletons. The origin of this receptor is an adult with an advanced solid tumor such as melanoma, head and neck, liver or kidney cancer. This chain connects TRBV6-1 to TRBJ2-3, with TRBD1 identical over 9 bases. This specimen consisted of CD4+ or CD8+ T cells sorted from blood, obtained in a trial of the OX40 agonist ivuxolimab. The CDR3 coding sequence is TGTGTTTCGACCGGGACAGGGTTCACAGATACGCAGTATTTT. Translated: CVSTGTGFTDTQYF.